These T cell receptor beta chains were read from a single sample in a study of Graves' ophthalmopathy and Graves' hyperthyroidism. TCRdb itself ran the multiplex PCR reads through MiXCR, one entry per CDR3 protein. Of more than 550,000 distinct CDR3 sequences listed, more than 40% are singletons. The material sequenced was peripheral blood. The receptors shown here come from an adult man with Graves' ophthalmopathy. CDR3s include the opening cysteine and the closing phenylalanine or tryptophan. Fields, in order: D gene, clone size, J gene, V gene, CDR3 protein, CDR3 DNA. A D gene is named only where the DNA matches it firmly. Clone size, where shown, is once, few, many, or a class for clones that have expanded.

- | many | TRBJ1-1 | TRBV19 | CASSIGVLNTEAFF | TGTGCCAGTAGTATCGGGGTTTTGAACACTGAAGCTTTCTTT
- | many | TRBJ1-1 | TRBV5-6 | CASSTDYVGEAFF | TGTGCCAGCAGTACGGACTACGTCGGTGAAGCTTTCTTT
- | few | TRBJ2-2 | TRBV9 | CASSKKASVGAGELFF | TGTGCCAGCTCTAAAAAGGCTAGTGTGGGGGCCGGGGAGCTGTTTTTT
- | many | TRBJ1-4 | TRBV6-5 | CASSYGGEKLFF | TGTGCCAGCAGTTACGGGGGTGAAAAACTGTTTTTT
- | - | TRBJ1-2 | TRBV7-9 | CASSLRGAPLNYGYTF | TGTGCCAGCAGCTTAAGGGGGGCACCACTGAACTATGGCTACACCTTC
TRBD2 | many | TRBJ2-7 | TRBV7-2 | CASSYSGGALEQYF | TGTGCCAGCAGTTATAGCGGGGGGGCGCTCGAGCAGTACTTC
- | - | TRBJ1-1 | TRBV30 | CAWRWTANTEAFF | TGTGCCTGGAGATGGACAGCAAACACTGAAGCTTTCTTT
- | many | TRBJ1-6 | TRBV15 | CATSRPGLTDSPLHF | TGTGCCACCAGCAGACCGGGACTGACAGATTCACCCCTCCACTTT
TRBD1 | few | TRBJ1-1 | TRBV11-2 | CASSLTGEKVFF | TGTGCCAGCAGCTTGACAGGGGAGAAGGTTTTCTTT
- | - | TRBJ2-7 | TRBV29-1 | CSVEVLVYEQYF | TGCAGCGTTGAGGTACTAGTCTACGAGCAGTACTTC
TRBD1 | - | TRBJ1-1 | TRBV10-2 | CASSQDTGAALNTEAFF | TGTGCCAGCAGCCAAGATACAGGGGCGGCGCTAAACACTGAAGCTTTCTTT
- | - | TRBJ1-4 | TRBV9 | CASSQMSTGREKLFF | TGTGCCAGCAGCCAAATGTCTACAGGGCGTGAAAAACTGTTTTTT
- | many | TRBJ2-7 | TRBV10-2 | CASSEVYEQYF | TGCGCCAGCAGTGAGGTGTACGAGCAGTACTTC
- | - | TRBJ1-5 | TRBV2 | CASSFPRADQPQHF | TGTGCCAGCAGTTTCCCGAGAGCAGATCAGCCCCAGCATTTT
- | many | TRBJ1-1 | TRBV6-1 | CASRLITQGGEAFF | TGTGCCAGCAGACTTATAACCCAGGGCGGTGAAGCTTTCTTT
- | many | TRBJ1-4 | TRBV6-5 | CASSPTGMTEKLFF | TGTGCCAGCAGTCCAACAGGGATGACTGAAAAACTGTTTTTT
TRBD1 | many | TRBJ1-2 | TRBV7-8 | CASSPVTGIGYTF | TGTGCCAGCAGCCCCGTGACAGGGATTGGCTACACCTTC
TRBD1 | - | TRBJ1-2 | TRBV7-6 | CASSPGTGERGYTF | TGTGCCAGCAGCCCCGGGACAGGGGAGCGGGGCTACACCTTC
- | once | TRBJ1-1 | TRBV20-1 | CSARGRGSQNTEAFF | TGCAGTGCTAGAGGACGGGGCAGCCAAAACACTGAAGCTTTCTTT
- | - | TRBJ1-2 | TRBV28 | CASNSDSNGYTF | TGTGCCAGCAACTCGGACAGCAATGGCTACACCTTC
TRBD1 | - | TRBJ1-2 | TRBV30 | CAWSPGQGNYGYTF | TGTGCCTGGAGCCCGGGACAGGGGAACTATGGCTACACCTTC
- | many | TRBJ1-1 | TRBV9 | CASSVEVMNTEAFF | TGTGCCAGCAGCGTAGAAGTCATGAACACTGAAGCTTTCTTT
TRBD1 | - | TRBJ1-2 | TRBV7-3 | CASSLFPGQGTGYTF | TGTGCCAGCAGCTTATTCCCGGGACAGGGCACTGGCTACACCTTC
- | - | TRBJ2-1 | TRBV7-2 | CASSWGPPGLNEQFF | TGTGCCAGCAGCTGGGGACCCCCCGGGCTCAATGAGCAGTTCTTC
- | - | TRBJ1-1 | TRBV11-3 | CASSYVVFTEVFF | TGTGCCAGCAGTTACGTAGTATTTACTGAAGTTTTCTTT
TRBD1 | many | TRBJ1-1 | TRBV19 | CASSTETGGSAEAFF | TGTGCCAGTAGTACGGAGACAGGGGGCAGCGCTGAAGCTTTCTTT
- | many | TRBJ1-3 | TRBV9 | CASSVGQMRTIYF | TGTGCCAGCAGCGTAGGACAGATGCGCACCATATATTTT
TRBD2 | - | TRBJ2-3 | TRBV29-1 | CSGGVAGGTDTQYF | TGCAGCGGTGGCGTAGCGGGAGGCACAGATACGCAGTATTTT
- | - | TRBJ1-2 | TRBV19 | CASRIETGRWGYGYTF | TGTGCCAGTAGAATAGAGACGGGGAGATGGGGCTATGGCTACACCTTC